This entry lists 10 T cell receptor beta chains sequenced from one sample in a study of CD8 T cells in ankylosing spondylitis. Notes on the study in general: One TCR beta motif, made up of several highly homologous variants, appeared characteristic of ankylosing spondylitis blood.

No antigen has been assigned to these receptors. TCRdb analysed the 5' RACE reads with MiXCR anew, one entry per CDR3 protein. The sample carries around 430,000 distinct CDR3 sequences, roughly a sixth recorded once. The source material was blood, either unsorted or a sorted T cell fraction (not recorded which). These receptors were taken from a male donor with ankylosing spondylitis.

The chain has TRBV7-6 and TRBJ2-2; 9 bases align to TRBD1. The CDR3 loop spans 17 amino acids. Germline loops: CDR1 SGHVS, CDR2 FNYEAQ. V shed 4 bases, J shed 3 bases, and the junction held 9 bases outside the gene matches. CDR3 coding DNA: TGTGCCAGCAGCTCGATGGGACAGGGAGGCGACACCGGGGAGCTGTTTTTT. This gives the protein CASSSMGQGGDTGELFF.

The chain joins TRBV24-1 to TRBJ2-1, with unresolved D. CDR1 is KGHDR, CDR2 SFDVKD, per germline. The V end was cut by 3 bases, the J end by 7 bases, with 15 bases between. The CDR3 is 15 amino acids. The CDR3: CATSDPRRPTNEQFF. The CDR3 DNA reads TGTGCCACCAGTGATCCCCGCCGCCCAACAAATGAGCAGTTCTTC.

The V gene is TRBV3-1, the J gene TRBJ1-5; D is possibly TRBD1 (5 bases). Deletions cut 2 bases from V and 6 bases from J, with 14 bases between. This CDR3 has 15 amino acids. Germline CDR1 reads LGHDT; CDR2 reads YNNKEL (reference sequence). CDR3 region: CASSQRSQGSQPQHF. The CDR3 bases are TGTGCCAGCAGCCAACGGTCTCAGGGATCTCAGCCCCAGCATTTT.

The chain joins TRBV5-1 to TRBJ2-1, with 9 positions matching TRBD1. CDR1 SGHRS and CDR2 YFSETQ come from the germline V gene. The CDR3 covers 16 residues. The V segment lost 2 bases and the J segment 6 bases; nucleotides outside the gene matches: 9. CDR3 in amino acids: CASSFSTGGMGNEQFF. Here the CDR3 DNA reads TGCGCCAGCAGCTTTTCGACAGGGGGTATGGGCAATGAGCAGTTCTTC.

The rearrangement joins TRBV21-1 to TRBJ2-1; no check of the table's D call, TRBD2, against the DNA was made. TRBV21-1 is recorded as a pseudogene. The length of the CDR3 is 17 residues. This CDR3 is CASSLTGGGLTYNEQFF. DNA of the CDR3: TGTGCCAGCAGTCTCACGGGGGGGGGACTGACTTACAATGAGCAGTTCTTC.

This clonotype appeared a few times. The chain uses TRBV3-1 and TRBJ2-2; no reliable D call. Germline V gene data show CDR1 as LGHDT and CDR2 as YNNKEL (reference sequence). Trimming pared 6 bases from V and 7 bases from J, leaving 6 bases between. There are 11 residues in the CDR3. CDR3 sequence: CASSEVGELFF. The CDR3, as DNA: TGTGCCAGCAGTGAGGTCGGGGAGCTGTTTTTT.

The sample holds a few counts of this clonotype. The chain combines TRBV6-2 or TRBV6-3 with TRBJ2-5; D is ambiguous. The CDR3 has 11 amino acids. Germline V gene sequence: CDR1 MNHEY, CDR2 SVGEGT. Trimming cost V 8 bases and J 5 bases, with 9 bases left between them. CDR3 nucleotide sequence: TGTGCCAGCGCGGTGGGGGAGACCCAGTACTTC. The encoded protein is CASAVGETQYF.

The table lists this clonotype with many counts. This chain links TRBV29-1 with TRBJ1-2, with 8 nucleotides matching TRBD1. The CDR3 runs to 11 residues. Trimming took 6 bases from V and 7 from J; bases not matched to a gene: 4. Germline V gene lookup returns CDR1 SQVTM and CDR2 ANQGSEA. The CDR3 DNA reads as TGCAGCGTCCAAACAGGGGGTGGCTACACCTTC. Amino acid sequence: CSVQTGGGYTF.

Only a few counts were recorded for this clonotype. The chain recombines TRBV27 with TRBJ2-1; 8 positions agree with TRBD2. Germline values: CDR1 MNHEY, CDR2 SMNVEV (reference sequence). The trim removed 5 bases at V and 6 bases at J, leaving 9 bases unmatched. This CDR3 has 15 residues. In DNA, the CDR3 is TGTGCCAGCAGTACCCGCGGGGGGCTGGGCAATGAGCAGTTCTTC. This translates into CASSTRGGLGNEQFF.

The chain recombines TRBV20-1 with TRBJ1-6; TRBD1 aligns across 9 bases. After removal of 3 bases from V and 7 bases from J, the junction contained 4 bases not matched to a gene. The CDR3 runs to 14 residues. The germline V gene encodes CDR1 DFQATT and CDR2 SNEGSKA (reference sequence). CDR3 amino acids: CSAREGQGNSPLHF. The CDR3 nucleotides are TGCAGTGCTAGGGAGGGACAGGGAAATTCACCCCTCCACTTT.